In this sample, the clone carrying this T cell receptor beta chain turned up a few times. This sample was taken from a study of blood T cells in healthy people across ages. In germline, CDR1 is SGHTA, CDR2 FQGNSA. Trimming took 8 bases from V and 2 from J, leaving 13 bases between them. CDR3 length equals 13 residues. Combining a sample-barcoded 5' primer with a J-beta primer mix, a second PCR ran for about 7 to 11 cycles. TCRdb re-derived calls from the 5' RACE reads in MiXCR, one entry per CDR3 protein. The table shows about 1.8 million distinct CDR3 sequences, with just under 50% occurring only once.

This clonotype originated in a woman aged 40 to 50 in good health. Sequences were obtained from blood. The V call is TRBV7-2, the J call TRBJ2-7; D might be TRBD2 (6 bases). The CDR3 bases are TGTGCCAGCGGGGGGACCGGCACCTACGAGCAGTACTTC. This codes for CASGGTGTYEQYF.